The source of this TCR beta chain is a study of cytomegalovirus exposure and HLA in healthy donors. Study-wide background: A prior analysis found 95 million to 140 million unique TCR beta sequences from roughly 180 million T cells. An early data release held some 85 million unique TCRs from HLA-typed donors.

General observations from the study: Overall, approximately 150 TCR beta chains were annotated as cytomegalovirus-associated.

The PCR ran on 60 Vbeta and 13 Jbeta primers. Some clones are missing from TCRdb's copy, which holds only in-frame ones; the method was immunoSEQ multiplex PCR. The profile covers about 160,000 clones, with roughly 79% appearing a single time and under 15% taken by the ten largest. Notes on this clone: The antigen is unknown.

The sample taken for sequencing was PBMCs. This TCR came from a woman aged 45-65 years in good health and CMV-seronegative.

For the CDR3, the DNA is TGTGCCAGCAGTTACTCGGACAGGGGAAGGTATGGCTACACCTTC. It yields the protein CASSYSDRGRYGYTF. The chain carries TRBV6-6 and TRBJ1-2; 9 nucleotides line up with TRBD1. The germline gives CDR1 MNHNY, CDR2 SVGAGI (reference sequence). The CDR3 totals 15 residues. V shed 0 bases and J 5 bases; nucleotides not matched to a gene: 4.